The 21 T cell receptor beta chains given below trace back to one sample, sequenced in a study of patients and donors after allogeneic stem cell transplantation. TCRdb used MiXCR to reprocess the RT-PCR reads, holding one entry per CDR3 protein. There are tens of thousands of distinct CDR3 sequences in the sample; roughly 52% occur only once, and about 64% lies in the top ten. The sample taken for sequencing was blood, either unsorted or a sorted T cell fraction (not recorded which). The receptors stem from a human donor who was either an allogeneic HSCT recipient or a stem cell or donor lymphocyte infusion donor (not recorded which). It is not recorded whose cells these are; they may come from a transplant donor.

The chain recombines TRBV12-3 or TRBV12-4 with TRBJ2-7; 9 positions agree with TRBD1. The CDR3 spans 13 residues. Trimming took 4 bases from V and 6 from J; bases not matched to a gene: 4. CDR3 in amino acids: CASSYGQGLEQYF. The DNA of the CDR3 is TGTGCCAGCAGTTATGGACAGGGGCTCGAGCAGTACTTC.

V usage is TRBV6-5 and J usage is TRBJ2-5; D may be TRBD1 (6 bases). The CDR3 sequence is 11 residues long. V lost 6 bases to trimming and J lost 6 bases, with 8 bases between them. Looked up from germline, CDR1 is MNHEY and CDR2 is SVGAGI. CDR3 DNA sequence: TGTGCCAGCAGCCAGGGGCAGACCCAGTACTTC. Protein: CASSQGQTQYF.

This chain joins TRBV6-2 or TRBV6-3 and TRBJ1-1; 10 bases are a match to TRBD1. CDR1 is MNHEY and CDR2 is SVGEGT in the germline V gene. The CDR3 contains 16 residues. V shed 2 bases, J shed 1 base, and the junction held 4 bases outside the gene matches. The CDR3 DNA reads TGTGCCAGCAGTTACGCCTGGGACAGGGGGAACACTGAAGCTTTCTTT. Translated: CASSYAWDRGNTEAFF.

V usage is TRBV6-5 and J usage is TRBJ1-1; D ambiguous. The CDR3 extends over 14 amino acids. From germline, CDR1 is MNHEY and CDR2 SVGAGI. For the CDR3, the DNA is TGTGCTACCCGAGGGTTTCGGACGGACACTGAAGCTTTCTTT. Residues: CATRGFRTDTEAFF.

The chain is built from TRBV2 and TRBJ2-3, with TRBD1 matching 8 bases. Losses at the gene ends were 4 bases for V and 2 bases for J; bases not matched to a gene: 5. Germline CDR1 reads SNHLY; CDR2 reads FYNNEI. The CDR3 totals 15 residues. The DNA of the CDR3 is TGTGCCAGCAGTGTGAGGACAGGGACCACAGATACGCAGTATTTT. Translating gives CASSVRTGTTDTQYF.

The rearrangement links TRBV5-6 to TRBJ2-2, with D unclear. The CDR3 extends over 13 amino acids. Germline CDR1 and CDR2: SGHDT and YYEEEE. V gave up 3 bases and J gave up 0 bases, with 3 bases separating them. Here the CDR3 reads CASSYPNTGELFF. In DNA form, the CDR3 reads TGTGCCAGCAGCTACCCGAACACCGGGGAGCTGTTTTTT.

The J gene is TRBJ2-5, the V gene TRBV28; the match to TRBD1 covers 7 bases. Trimming removed 3 bases from V and 3 bases from J; junction bases left unmatched: 10. This CDR3 has 16 residues. Looked up from germline, CDR1 is MDHEN and CDR2 is SYDVKM. The CDR3, as DNA: TGTGCCAGCAGTTTCCTCTCCGGGACAGCTAAAGAGACCCAGTACTTC. Residues: CASSFLSGTAKETQYF.

This clonotype was observed a few times. The chain recombines TRBV20-1 with TRBJ1-1, with D perhaps matching TRBD1 (6 bases). The V end was cut by 2 bases, the J end by 4 bases, with 11 bases between. The CDR3 length is 13 residues. CDR1 DFQATT and CDR2 SNEGSKA come from the germline V gene (reference sequence). The CDR3 DNA follows: TGCAGTGCTAGATCCGGGGGGCTCACTGAAGCTTTCTTT. Protein product: CSARSGGLTEAFF.

The genes are TRBV20-1 and TRBJ1-1; D gene uncertain. The CDR3 length is 11 residues. Trimming took off 5 bases at V and 2 bases at J, with 6 bases between the two ends. Looked up from germline, CDR1 is DFQATT and CDR2 is SNEGSKA (reference sequence). The CDR3 region is CSAPPNTEAFF. The CDR3 nucleotides are TGCAGTGCTCCCCCCAACACTGAAGCTTTCTTT.

The rearrangement links TRBV7-8 to TRBJ1-1, with D possibly being TRBD1 (5 bases). Germline V gene data show CDR1 as SGHVS and CDR2 as FQNEAQ. The CDR3 contains 14 residues. V gave up 5 bases and J gave up 11 bases, with 21 bases separating them. Written as DNA, the CDR3 is TGTGCCAGCAGCAGCAACCGGGACTCCCCTCGGGCTTTCTTT. Translated, it gives CASSSNRDSPRAFF. The entire variable domain, with the rest obtained from reference TRBV7-8 and TRBJ1-1, is as follows: GAGVSQSPRYKVAKRGQDVALRCDPISGHVSLFWYQQALGQGPEFLTYFQNEAQLDKSGLPSDRFFAERPEGSVSTLKIQRTQQEDSAVYLCASSSNRDSPRAFFGQGTRLTVV.

The chain couples TRBV5-1 to TRBJ1-1, with TRBD1 as a possible D gene (5 bases). The CDR3 spans 13 residues. The V end lost 6 bases, the J end lost 6 bases, and 15 bases lay between the germline ends. Germline CDR1 reads SGHRS; CDR2 reads YFSETQ. Written as DNA, the CDR3 is TGCGCCAGCAAAAAACAGGATGGCGCTGAAGCTTTCTTT. Its protein product is CASKKQDGAEAFF.

The chain uses TRBV10-3 and TRBJ2-3, with TRBD2 matching 11 bases. CDR3 length: 15 residues. After removal of 8 bases from V and 1 base from J, the junction contained 5 bases not matched to a gene. Germline-derived CDR1 and CDR2 are ENHRY and SYGVKD. CDR3 in amino acids: CAIQGTSGGTDTQYF. CDR3 coding DNA: TGTGCCATCCAAGGGACTAGCGGAGGCACAGATACGCAGTATTTT.

This clonotype has just a few counts. The CDR3 here is CASSHLGQVNTEAFF. The DNA of the CDR3 is TGCGCCAGCAGCCACCTAGGACAGGTGAACACTGAAGCTTTCTTT. The rearrangement links TRBV4-3 to TRBJ1-1, with 7 nucleotides matching TRBD1. From germline, CDR1 is LGHNA and CDR2 YSLEER. J gave up 0 bases and V 3 bases, and 4 bases lay outside the gene matches. This CDR3 is 15 amino acids long.

The rearrangement links TRBV3-1 to TRBJ2-2; the D gene is possibly TRBD2 (6 bases). Germline assignment: CDR1 LGHDT and CDR2 YNNKEL (reference sequence). The CDR3 consists of 17 residues. The V end was cut by 4 bases, the J end by 3 bases, with 18 bases between. CDR3 residues: CASSLITGTFHTGELFF. For the CDR3, the DNA is TGTGCCAGCAGCCTGATTACCGGGACTTTCCACACCGGGGAGCTGTTTTTT.

This clonotype appeared a few times. The chain uses TRBV27 and TRBJ1-2; a weak D match, TRBD1 (5 bases). The CDR3 consists of 15 residues. The germline V and J ends were trimmed by 8 bases and 4 bases, with 20 bases remaining between them. CDR1 MNHEY and CDR2 SMNVEV come from the germline V gene (reference sequence). This chain's CDR3 is CASGASFRVLYGYTF. The CDR3 DNA is TGTGCCAGCGGGGCCTCGTTCCGGGTACTCTATGGCTACACCTTC.

This chain links TRBV14 with TRBJ1-2, with D possibly matching TRBD1 (6 bases). The germline CDR1 and CDR2 sequences are SGHDN and FVKESK. CDR3 length: 13 amino acids. Trimming cost V 1 base and J 4 bases, with 7 bases left between them. The DNA for the CDR3 is TGTGCCAGCAGCCAAGCCAGGGGCTATGGCTACACCTTC. This sequence encodes CASSQARGYGYTF.

A few counts support this clonotype. The CDR3 region is CASSDDGYTF. CDR3 sequence (DNA): TGTGCCAGCAGTGATGATGGCTACACCTTC. The chain is built from TRBV6-1 and TRBJ1-2, with unresolved D. The germline CDR1 and CDR2 sequences are MNHNS and SASEGT. CDR3 size: 10 residues. With 3 bases removed from V and 6 bases from J, the gap between germline ends came to 2 bases.

This clonotype was seen a handful of times. The chain couples TRBV11-2 to TRBJ1-5, with D unresolved. Germline V gene sequence: CDR1 SGHAT, CDR2 FQNNGV. This CDR3 contains 14 residues. V shed 5 bases and J shed 4 bases, with 12 bases lying between them. CDR3 DNA: TGTGCCAGCAGCCCTCCTCCAGAAAATCAGCCCCAGCATTTT. It encodes CASSPPPENQPQHF.

In this sample, this clonotype is medium-sized. The rearrangement joins TRBV28 to TRBJ1-1; D uncertain. CDR3 length: 16 amino acids. Germline values: CDR1 MDHEN, CDR2 SYDVKM. Trimming removed 5 bases at V and 2 bases at J, with 18 bases between. This CDR3 reads CASSPPRAVANTEAFF. The CDR3 nucleotides read TGTGCCAGCAGTCCCCCCCGGGCCGTTGCTAACACTGAAGCTTTCTTT.

This chain uses TRBV7-2 with TRBJ1-5; D is uncertain. Trimming left V 0 bases short and J 3 bases short, with 9 bases between. Per the germline V gene, CDR1 is SGHTA and CDR2 is FQGNSA. The CDR3 sequence is 15 residues long. CDR3 region: CASSLAGGLNQPQHF. The CDR3 region has the DNA TGTGCCAGCAGCTTAGCGGGAGGACTCAATCAGCCCCAGCATTTT.

This clonotype was counted between two and nine times. The chain recombines TRBV6-5 with TRBJ1-1; no reliable D call. CDR1 is MNHEY, CDR2 SVGAGI, per germline. The CDR3 contains 13 residues. Trimming shortened V by 4 bases and J by 4 bases, and 10 bases separated the two germline ends. The CDR3 region is CASSLVSGTEAFF. The CDR3 bases are TGTGCCAGCAGTTTGGTATCGGGCACTGAAGCTTTCTTT.